The 10 T cell receptor beta chains below come from one sample, sequenced in a study of T cell responses to AZD1222 COVID-19 vaccine. TCRdb's table, derived via immunoSEQ multiplex PCR, lists solely in-frame clones and lacks some. The repertoire includes about 100,000 clones, less than 90% of them detected once, and approximately 15% sits in the top ten. The sample was peripheral blood, taken on day 0 of AZD1222 vaccination. Receptor source: an adult in good health.

The V gene is TRBV2, the J gene TRBJ2-7, with 7 bases matching TRBD1. Germline V gene data show CDR1 as SNHLY and CDR2 as FYNNEI. This CDR3 region has 14 residues. Trimming removed 8 bases from V and 3 bases from J; junction bases left unmatched: 10. CDR3 sequence reads: CASGKNRGIYEQYF. The CDR3 DNA reads as TGTGCCAGCGGAAAAAACAGGGGAATCTACGAGCAGTACTTC.

The chain joins TRBV6-1 to TRBJ2-2; possible D gene TRBD1, 6 bases. Germline V gene sequence: CDR1 MNHNS, CDR2 SASEGT. The CDR3 is 15 amino acids. V gave up 0 bases and J gave up 9 bases, with 14 bases separating them. As DNA, the CDR3 is TGTGCCAGCAGTGAAGCCTTGGGTGGGGGCTGGGAGCTGTTTTTT. Amino acids: CASSEALGGGWELFF.

J is TRBJ2-1 and V is TRBV6-5; 8 bases are a match to TRBD2. The V gene's germline CDR1 is MNHEY and CDR2 SVGAGI. The CDR3 extends over 12 amino acids. J gave up 6 bases and V 8 bases, and 3 bases lay outside the gene matches. CDR3 loop: CASRLASNEQFF. CDR3 in DNA: TGTGCCAGCCGACTAGCGAGCAATGAGCAGTTCTTC.

The rearrangement links TRBV27 to TRBJ2-3, with D maybe TRBD2 (5 bases). The CDR3 extends over 15 amino acids. Germline V gene sequence: CDR1 MNHEY, CDR2 SMNVEV (reference sequence). V was cut by 7 bases and J by 2 bases, with 16 bases left in between. The CDR3 sequence is CASKGPSRTTDTQYF. As DNA, the CDR3 is TGTGCCAGCAAAGGACCTAGCAGGACCACAGATACGCAGTATTTT.

The gene calls are TRBV12-3 or TRBV12-4 and TRBJ2-3; 8 nucleotides line up with TRBD1. CDR3 length: 13 residues. The J segment lost 1 base and the V segment lost 8 bases, leaving 2 bases of the junction unmatched. CDR3 coding DNA: TGTGCCAGCCCGACAGGGGGCACAGATACGCAGTATTTT. Translating gives CASPTGGTDTQYF.

The V gene is TRBV28, the J gene TRBJ2-7, with TRBD2 matching over 11 bases. With 5 bases clipped from V and 2 bases from J, the junction kept 5 bases outside the gene matches. Germline V gene lookup returns CDR1 MDHEN and CDR2 SYDVKM. The CDR3 extends over 15 amino acids. The CDR3 region has the DNA TGTGCCAGCAGTAAACTAGCGGGAGCTCCCTACGAGCAGTACTTC. Translation gives CASSKLAGAPYEQYF.

V and J are TRBV10-3 and TRBJ2-2, with 9 bases that match TRBD2. The germline V gene has CDR1 ENHRY and CDR2 SYGVKD. There are 17 residues in the CDR3. Trimming cost V 0 bases and J 2 bases; bases outside gene matches: 4. CDR3 DNA: TGTGCCATCAGTGAGTCGGCGGGACTAGCTAACACCGGGGAGCTGTTTTTT. Translated: CAISESAGLANTGELFF.

This rearrangement joins TRBV18 to TRBJ1-3; 8 positions agree with TRBD1. Germline values: CDR1 KGHSH, CDR2 LQKENI. The J segment lost 6 bases and the V segment lost 2 bases, leaving 6 bases of the junction unmatched. The CDR3 length is 15 residues. This chain's CDR3 is CASSPSWTGTNTIYF. Here the CDR3 DNA reads TGTGCCAGCTCACCATCATGGACAGGGACAAACACCATATATTTT.

Turning to this clone: At one boundary the junction diverges from the germline segment, which might be a read error. The chain recombines TRBV7-7 with TRBJ1-6, with D unclear. The CDR3 runs 15 residues. Germline lookup yields CDR1 SSHAT and CDR2 FNYEAQ (reference sequence). In nucleotides, the CDR3 is TGTGCTAGCAGCTTAGCCGCGGACTCAAATTCACCCCTCCACTTT. Protein sequence: CASSLAADSNSPLHF.

This chain joins TRBV6-5 and TRBJ1-5; no clear D. The CDR3 extends over 15 amino acids. Germline V gene sequence: CDR1 MNHEY, CDR2 SVGAGI. Between the trimmed V and J ends, which lost 6 bases and 0 bases, there was a span of 12 bases. The CDR3 spells CASSRGRGSNQPQHF. CDR3 nucleotides: TGTGCCAGCAGCCGCGGGCGGGGTAGCAATCAGCCCCAGCATTTT.